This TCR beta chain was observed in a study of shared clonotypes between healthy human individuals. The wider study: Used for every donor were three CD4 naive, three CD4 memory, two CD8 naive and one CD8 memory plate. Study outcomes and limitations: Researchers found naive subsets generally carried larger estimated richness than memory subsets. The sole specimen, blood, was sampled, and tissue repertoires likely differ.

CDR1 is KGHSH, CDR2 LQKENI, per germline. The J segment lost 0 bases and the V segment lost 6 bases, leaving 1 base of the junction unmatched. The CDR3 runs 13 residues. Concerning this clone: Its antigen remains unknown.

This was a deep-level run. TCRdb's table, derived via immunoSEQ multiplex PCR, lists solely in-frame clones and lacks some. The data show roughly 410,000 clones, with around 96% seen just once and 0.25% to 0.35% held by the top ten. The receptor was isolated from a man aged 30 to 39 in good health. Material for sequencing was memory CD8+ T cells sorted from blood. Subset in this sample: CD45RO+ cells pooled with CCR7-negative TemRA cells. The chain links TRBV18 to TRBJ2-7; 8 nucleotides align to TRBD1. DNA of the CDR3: TGTGCCAGCTCGACAGGGGACTCCTACGAGCAGTACTTC. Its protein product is CASSTGDSYEQYF. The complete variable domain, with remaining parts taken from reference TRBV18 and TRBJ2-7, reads NAGVMQNPRHLVRRRGQEARLRCSPMKGHSHVYWYRQLPEEGLKFMVYLQKENIIDESGMPKERFSAEFPKEGPSILRIQQVVRGDSAAYFCASSTGDSYEQYFGPGTRLTVT.